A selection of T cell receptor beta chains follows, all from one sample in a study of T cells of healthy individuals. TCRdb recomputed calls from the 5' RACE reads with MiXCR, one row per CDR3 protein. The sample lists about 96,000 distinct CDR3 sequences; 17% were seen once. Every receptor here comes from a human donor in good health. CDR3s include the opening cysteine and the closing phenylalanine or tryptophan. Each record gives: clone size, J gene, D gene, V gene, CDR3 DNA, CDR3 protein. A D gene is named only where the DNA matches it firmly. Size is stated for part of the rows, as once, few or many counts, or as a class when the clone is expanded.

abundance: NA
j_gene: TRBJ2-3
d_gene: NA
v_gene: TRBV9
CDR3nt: TGTGCCAGCAGCGTAGATGCAGCTACAGATACGCAGTATTTT
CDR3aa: CASSVDAATDTQYF

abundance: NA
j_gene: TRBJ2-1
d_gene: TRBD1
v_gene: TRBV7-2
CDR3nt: TGTGCCAGCAGCTCGAAATATACAGGGGGCGCATATGAGCAGTTCTTC
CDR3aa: CASSSKYTGGAYEQFF

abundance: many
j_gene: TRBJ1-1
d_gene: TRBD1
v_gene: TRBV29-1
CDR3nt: TGCAGCGTTGTTGTACAGGGGGTTACTGAAGCTTTCTTT
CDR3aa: CSVVVQGVTEAFF

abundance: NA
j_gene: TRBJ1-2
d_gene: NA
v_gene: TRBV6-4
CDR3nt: TGTGCCAACAGCGGGCCCCACTATGGCTACACCTTC
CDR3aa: CANSGPHYGYTF

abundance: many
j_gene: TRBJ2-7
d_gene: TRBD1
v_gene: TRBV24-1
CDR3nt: TGTGCCACCAGTGACTCGAGACAGGGCCACTACGAGCAGTACTTC
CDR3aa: CATSDSRQGHYEQYF

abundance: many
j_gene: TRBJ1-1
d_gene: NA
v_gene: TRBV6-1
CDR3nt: TGTGCCAGCAGTGAAGGCAGGGTTTTGGAAGCTTTCTTT
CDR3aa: CASSEGRVLEAFF

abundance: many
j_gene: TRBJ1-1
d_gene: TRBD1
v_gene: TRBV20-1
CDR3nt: TGCAGTGCTCATCAGGGGGTGGGGACTGAAGCTTTCTTT
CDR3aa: CSAHQGVGTEAFF

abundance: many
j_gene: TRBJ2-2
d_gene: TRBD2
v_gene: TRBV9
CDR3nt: TGTGCCAGCAGCGCTAGCGGGGGGATCGGGGTCACCGGGGAGCTGTTTTTT
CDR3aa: CASSASGGIGVTGELFF

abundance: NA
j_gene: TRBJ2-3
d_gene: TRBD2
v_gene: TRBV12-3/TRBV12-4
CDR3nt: TGTGCCAGCAGCCCTCGACTAGCGGGGGACACAGATACGCAGTATTTT
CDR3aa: CASSPRLAGDTDTQYF

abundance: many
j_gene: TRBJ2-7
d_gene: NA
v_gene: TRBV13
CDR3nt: TGTGCCAGCAGCTTAGGACAGGGAAGCTCCTACGAGCAGTACTTC
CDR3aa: CASSLGQGSSYEQYF

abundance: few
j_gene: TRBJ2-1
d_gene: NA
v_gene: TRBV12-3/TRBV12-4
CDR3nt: TGTGCCAGCAGTTTAAGTACAGAGCGGAATGAGCAGTTCTTC
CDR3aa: CASSLSTERNEQFF

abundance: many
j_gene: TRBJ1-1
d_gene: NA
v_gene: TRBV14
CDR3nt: TGTGCCAGCAGCCCCCGTGGGGCCTTGAACACTGAAGCTTTCTTT
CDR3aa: CASSPRGALNTEAFF

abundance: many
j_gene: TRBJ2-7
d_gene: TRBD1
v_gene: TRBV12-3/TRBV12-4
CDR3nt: TGTGCCAGCAGTTGGGGACAGACCTACGAGCAGTACTTC
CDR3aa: CASSWGQTYEQYF

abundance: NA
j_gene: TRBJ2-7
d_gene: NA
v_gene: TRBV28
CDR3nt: TGTGCCAGCACTCCTGGGGCAGCATTAACCTACGAGCAGTACTTC
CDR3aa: CASTPGAALTYEQYF

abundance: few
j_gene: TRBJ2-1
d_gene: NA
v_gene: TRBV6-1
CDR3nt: TGTGCCAGCAGTGAGGATTGGCGGTACGCCTACAATGAGCAGTTCTTC
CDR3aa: CASSEDWRYAYNEQFF

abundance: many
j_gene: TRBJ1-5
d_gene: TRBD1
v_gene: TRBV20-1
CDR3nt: TGCAGTGCTAGATTACCGGGACAGGGGCGTCGGCCCCAGCATTTT
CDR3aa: CSARLPGQGRRPQHF

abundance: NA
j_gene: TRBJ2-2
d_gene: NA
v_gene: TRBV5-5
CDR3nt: TGTGCCAGCAGCTTGAGCACCGGGGAGCTGTTTTTT
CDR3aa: CASSLSTGELFF

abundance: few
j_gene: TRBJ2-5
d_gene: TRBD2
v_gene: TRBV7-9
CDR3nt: TGTGCCAGCAGCTTCTGGACTAGCAATGAGACCCAGTACTTC
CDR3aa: CASSFWTSNETQYF

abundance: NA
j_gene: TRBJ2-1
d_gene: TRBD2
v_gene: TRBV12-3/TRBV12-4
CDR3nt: TGTGCCAGCAGTTTCGCTGGACTAGCGGGGAGTAATGAGCAGTTCTTC
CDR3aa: CASSFAGLAGSNEQFF

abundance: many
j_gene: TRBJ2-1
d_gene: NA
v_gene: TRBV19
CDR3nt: TGTGCCAGTAGTCTCCGGACTAACCCCTACAATGAGCAGTTCTTC
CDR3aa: CASSLRTNPYNEQFF

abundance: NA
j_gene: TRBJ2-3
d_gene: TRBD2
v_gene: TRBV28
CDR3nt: TGTGCCAGCAGCCCCCGGCTAGCGGGAGTCGGGGATACGCAGTATTTT
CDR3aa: CASSPRLAGVGDTQYF

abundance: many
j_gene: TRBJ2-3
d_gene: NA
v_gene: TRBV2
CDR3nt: TGTGCCGGCGAGAGTGGGAGGTATACAGATACGCAGTATTTT
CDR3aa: CAGESGRYTDTQYF

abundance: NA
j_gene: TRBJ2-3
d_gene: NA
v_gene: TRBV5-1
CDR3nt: TGCGCCAGCAGCTCCTTTAAGGGATACGCTACGCAGTATTTT
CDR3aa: CASSSFKGYATQYF

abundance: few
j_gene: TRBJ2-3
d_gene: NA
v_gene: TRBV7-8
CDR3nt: TGTGCCAGCAGCTTTTTCGGCAGGGGCACAGATACGCAGTATTTT
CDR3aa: CASSFFGRGTDTQYF

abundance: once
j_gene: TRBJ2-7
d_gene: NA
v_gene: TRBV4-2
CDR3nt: TGTGCCAGCAGCCAAGCCTGGGACGGCTCCTACGAGCAGTACTTC
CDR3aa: CASSQAWDGSYEQYF

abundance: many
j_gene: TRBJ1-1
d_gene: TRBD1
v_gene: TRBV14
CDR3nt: TGTGCCAGCAGCCAAATTCGCTGGACAGGGCGCACTGAAGCTTTCTTT
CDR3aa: CASSQIRWTGRTEAFF

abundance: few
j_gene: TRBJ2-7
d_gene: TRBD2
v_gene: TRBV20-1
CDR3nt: TGCAGTGCTAGTGATACTAGCGAAGGCGAGCAGTACTTC
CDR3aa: CSASDTSEGEQYF

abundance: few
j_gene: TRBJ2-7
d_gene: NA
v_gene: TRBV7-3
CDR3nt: TGTGCCAGCAGCTTAAAGGGGGGGACAGTCTACGAGCAGTACTTC
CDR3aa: CASSLKGGTVYEQYF

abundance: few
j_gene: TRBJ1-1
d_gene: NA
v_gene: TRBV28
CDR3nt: TGTGCCAGCATCTCCCAGCGTGAAGCTTTCTTT
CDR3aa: CASISQREAFF

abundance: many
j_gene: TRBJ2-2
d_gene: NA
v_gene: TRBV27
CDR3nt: TGTGCCAGCAGTTCGGGTGACACCGGGGAGCTGTTTTTT
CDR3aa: CASSSGDTGELFF

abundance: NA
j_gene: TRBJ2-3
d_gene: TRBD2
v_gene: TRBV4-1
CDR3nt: TGCGCCAGCAGCCAAGAAGTAGCGGGAGAGGGCACAGATACGCAGTATTTT
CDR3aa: CASSQEVAGEGTDTQYF

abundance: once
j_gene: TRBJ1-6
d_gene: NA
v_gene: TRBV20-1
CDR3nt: TGCAGTGCTATGACTAATAATTCACCCCTCCACTTT
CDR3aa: CSAMTNNSPLHF

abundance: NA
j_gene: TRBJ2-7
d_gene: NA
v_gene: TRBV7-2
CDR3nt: TGTGCCAGCAGCTCTTCGACTCTGTACGAGCAGTACTTC
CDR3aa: CASSSSTLYEQYF

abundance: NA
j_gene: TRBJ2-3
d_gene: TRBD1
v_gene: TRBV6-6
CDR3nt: TGTGCCAGCAGCCGGACAGGGGTGGATACGCAGTATTTT
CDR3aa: CASSRTGVDTQYF

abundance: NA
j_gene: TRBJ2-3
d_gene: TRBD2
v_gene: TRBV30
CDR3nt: TGTGCCTGGGCCGGGAGGGGCAATACGCAGTATTTT
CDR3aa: CAWAGRGNTQYF

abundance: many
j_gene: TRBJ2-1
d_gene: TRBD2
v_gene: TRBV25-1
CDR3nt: TGTGCCAGCAGTGACCCCGGGGGGAGCTCCTACAATGAGCAGTTCTTC
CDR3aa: CASSDPGGSSYNEQFF

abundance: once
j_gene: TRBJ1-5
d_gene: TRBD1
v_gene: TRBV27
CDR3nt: TGTGCCAGCAGTTTGACAGGGACCCATCAGCCCCAGCATTTT
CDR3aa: CASSLTGTHQPQHF

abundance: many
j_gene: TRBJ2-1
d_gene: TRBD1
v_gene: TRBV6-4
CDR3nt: TGTGCCAGCAGTGACTGGGACAGGGGGCCCAATGAGCAGTTCTTC
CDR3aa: CASSDWDRGPNEQFF

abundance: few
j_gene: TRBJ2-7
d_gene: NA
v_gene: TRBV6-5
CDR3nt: TGTGCCAGCAGTACCGGGTTAGCTACGCAGTACTTC
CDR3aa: CASSTGLATQYF

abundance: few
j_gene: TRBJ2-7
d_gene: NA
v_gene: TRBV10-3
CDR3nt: TGTGCCATCAATGAACGGGATAAGGACGAGCAGTACTTC
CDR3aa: CAINERDKDEQYF

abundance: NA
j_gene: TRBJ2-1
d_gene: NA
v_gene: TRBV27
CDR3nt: TGTGCCAGCAGACCTCTGTGGGGCAGCTCCAATGAGCAGTTCTTC
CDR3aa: CASRPLWGSSNEQFF

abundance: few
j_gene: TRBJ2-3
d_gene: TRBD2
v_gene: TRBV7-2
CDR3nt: TGTGCCAGCAGCCTCCGGGGGGAGCGGGTAACAGATACGCAGTATTTT
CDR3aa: CASSLRGERVTDTQYF

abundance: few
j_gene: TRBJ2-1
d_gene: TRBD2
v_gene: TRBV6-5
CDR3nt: TGTGCCAGCAGCCGCCGACTAGCGGGAGGGTCTCCCATCCCTGAGCAGTTCTTC
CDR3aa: CASSRRLAGGSPIPEQFF

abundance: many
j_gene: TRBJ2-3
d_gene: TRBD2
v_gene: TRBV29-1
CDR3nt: TGCAGCGTTGAAGGGGGGGGTAACACAGATACGCAGTATTTT
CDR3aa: CSVEGGGNTDTQYF

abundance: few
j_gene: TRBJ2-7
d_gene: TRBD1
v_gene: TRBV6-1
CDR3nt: TGTGCCAGCAGTGACAAAGCACCGGGACAGGGTACCTACGAGCAGTACTTC
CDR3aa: CASSDKAPGQGTYEQYF

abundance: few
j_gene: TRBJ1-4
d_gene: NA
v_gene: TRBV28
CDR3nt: TGTGCCAGCAGCTCCGGACAATTTGAAAAACTGTTTTTT
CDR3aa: CASSSGQFEKLFF

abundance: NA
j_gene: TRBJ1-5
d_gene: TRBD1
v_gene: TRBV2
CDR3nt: TGTGCCAGCAGCGTGGACAGGAGCAATCAGCCCCAGCATTTT
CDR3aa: CASSVDRSNQPQHF

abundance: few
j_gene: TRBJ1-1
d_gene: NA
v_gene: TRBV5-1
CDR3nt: TGCGCCAGCAGCATACGGACGAACACTGAAGCTTTCTTT
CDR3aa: CASSIRTNTEAFF

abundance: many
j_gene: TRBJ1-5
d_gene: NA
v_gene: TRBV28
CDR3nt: TGTGCCAGCAGCCCCTTTTATCAGCCCCAGCATTTT
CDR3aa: CASSPFYQPQHF

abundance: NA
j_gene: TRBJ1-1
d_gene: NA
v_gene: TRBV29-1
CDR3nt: TGCAGCGTACGGACACCGAACACTGAAGCTTTCTTT
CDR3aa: CSVRTPNTEAFF

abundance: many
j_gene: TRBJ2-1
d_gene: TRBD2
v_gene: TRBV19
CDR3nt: TGTGCCAGTAGTCCCCTAGCGGGAGGGGGCAATGAGCAGTTCTTC
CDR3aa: CASSPLAGGGNEQFF

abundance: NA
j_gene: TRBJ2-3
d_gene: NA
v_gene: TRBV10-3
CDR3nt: TGTGCCATCAGTGGCTCCGGGACTCCGAGTAACGCAGATACGCAGTATTTT
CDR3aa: CAISGSGTPSNADTQYF

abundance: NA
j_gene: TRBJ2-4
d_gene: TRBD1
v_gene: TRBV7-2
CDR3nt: TGTGCCAGCAGTTCAACCGGACAGGGAAACATTCAGTACTTC
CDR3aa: CASSSTGQGNIQYF